This T cell receptor beta chain was profiled in a study of blood T cell repertoires in COVID-19. Whole-study context: Specimens from acute and convalescent COVID-19 originated in the United States, Italy and Spain. In each case, the material was cDNA or gDNA derived from T cells, B-cell-depleted T cells, or PBMCs.

In the original workflow: Reference gene primer amplification yielded estimated nucleated cell counts. This table comes from immunoSEQ multiplex PCR, and its TCRdb copy is limited to in-frame clones, with some not included. The DNA was the basis for D and trimming; V, J and clone size are from that table. Found here are roughly 150,000 clones, around four fifths of them singletons; the top ten hold approximately 18%. V lost 6 bases to trimming and J lost 0 bases, with 21 bases between them. Germline CDR1 LNHDA, CDR2 SQIVND (reference sequence). CDR3 length: 18 residues. The rearrangement joins TRBV19 to TRBJ1-5; D is perhaps TRBD1 (6 bases). Sequenced: peripheral blood. This TCR derives from a woman aged 70 to 79 who had recovered from COVID-19. The CDR3 bases are TGTGCCAGTAGGCAGATAACAGGACAGACTTATAGCAATCAGCCCCAGCATTTT. The encoded protein is CASRQITGQTYSNQPQHF. The full variable domain, its missing parts supplied by reference TRBV19 and TRBJ1-5, is DGGITQSPKYLFRKEGQNVTLSCEQNLNHDAMYWYRQDPGQGLRLIYYSQIVNDFQKGDIAEGYSVSREKKESFPLTVTSAQKNPTAFYLCASRQITGQTYSNQPQHFGDGTRLSIL.